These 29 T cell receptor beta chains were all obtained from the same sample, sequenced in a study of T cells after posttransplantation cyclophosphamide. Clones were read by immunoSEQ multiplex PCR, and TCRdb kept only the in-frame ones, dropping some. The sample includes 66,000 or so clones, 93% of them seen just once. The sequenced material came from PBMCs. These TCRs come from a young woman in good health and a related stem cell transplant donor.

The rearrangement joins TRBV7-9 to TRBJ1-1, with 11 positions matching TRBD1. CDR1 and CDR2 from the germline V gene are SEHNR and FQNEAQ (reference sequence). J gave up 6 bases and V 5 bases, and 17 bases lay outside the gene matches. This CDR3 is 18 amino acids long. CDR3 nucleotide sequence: TGTGCCAGCAGCCAAAGGACAGGGGGCAGAAAGGGTTTCCCTGAAGCTTTCTTT. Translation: CASSQRTGGRKGFPEAFF.

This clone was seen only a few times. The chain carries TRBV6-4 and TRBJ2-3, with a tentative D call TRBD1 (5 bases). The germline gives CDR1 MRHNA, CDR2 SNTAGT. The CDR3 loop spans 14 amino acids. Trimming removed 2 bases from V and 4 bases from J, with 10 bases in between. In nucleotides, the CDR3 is TGTGCCAGCAGTGACCTAAGGGGTTCAGATACGCAGTATTTT. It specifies CASSDLRGSDTQYF.

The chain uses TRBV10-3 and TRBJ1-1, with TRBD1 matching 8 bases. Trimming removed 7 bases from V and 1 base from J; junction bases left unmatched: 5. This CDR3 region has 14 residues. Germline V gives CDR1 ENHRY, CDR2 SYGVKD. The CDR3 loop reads CAITRGQENTEAFF. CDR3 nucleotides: TGTGCCATCACCAGGGGACAGGAGAACACTGAAGCTTTCTTT.

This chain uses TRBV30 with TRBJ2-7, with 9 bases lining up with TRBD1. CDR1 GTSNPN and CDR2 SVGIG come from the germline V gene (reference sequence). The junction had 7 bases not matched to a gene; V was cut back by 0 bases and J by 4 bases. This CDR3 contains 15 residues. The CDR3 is CAWSVKGTGSYEQYF. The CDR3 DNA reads TGTGCCTGGAGTGTAAAAGGGACAGGGAGTTACGAGCAGTACTTC.

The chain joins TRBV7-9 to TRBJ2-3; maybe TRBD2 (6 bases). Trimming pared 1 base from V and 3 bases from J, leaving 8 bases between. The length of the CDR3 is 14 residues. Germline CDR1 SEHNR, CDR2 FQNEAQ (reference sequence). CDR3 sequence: CASSLGLATDTQYF. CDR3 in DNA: TGTGCCAGCAGCTTAGGGCTAGCGACAGATACGCAGTATTTT.

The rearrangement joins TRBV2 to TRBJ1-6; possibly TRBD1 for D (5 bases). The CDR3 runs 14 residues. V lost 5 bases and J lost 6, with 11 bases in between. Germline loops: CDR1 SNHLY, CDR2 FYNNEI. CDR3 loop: CASSSRTSNSPLHF. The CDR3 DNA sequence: TGTGCCAGCAGTTCGAGGACATCTAATTCACCCCTCCACTTT.

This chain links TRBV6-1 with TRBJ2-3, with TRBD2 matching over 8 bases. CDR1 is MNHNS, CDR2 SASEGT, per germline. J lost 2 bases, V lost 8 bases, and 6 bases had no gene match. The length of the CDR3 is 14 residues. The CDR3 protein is CASARGGNTDTQYF. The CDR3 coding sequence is TGTGCCAGCGCCCGGGGGGGGAACACAGATACGCAGTATTTT.

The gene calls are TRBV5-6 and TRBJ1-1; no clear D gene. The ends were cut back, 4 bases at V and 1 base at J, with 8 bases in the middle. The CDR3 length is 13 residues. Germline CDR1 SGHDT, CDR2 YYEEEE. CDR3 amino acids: CASSPWANTEAFF. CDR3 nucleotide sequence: TGTGCCAGCAGCCCATGGGCGAACACTGAAGCTTTCTTT.

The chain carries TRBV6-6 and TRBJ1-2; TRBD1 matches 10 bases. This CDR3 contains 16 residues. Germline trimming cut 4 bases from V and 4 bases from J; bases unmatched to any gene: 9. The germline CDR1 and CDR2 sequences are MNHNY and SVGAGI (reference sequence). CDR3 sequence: CASSSQGQGGAYGYTF. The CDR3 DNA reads TGTGCCAGCAGTTCCCAAGGACAGGGGGGAGCCTATGGCTACACCTTC.

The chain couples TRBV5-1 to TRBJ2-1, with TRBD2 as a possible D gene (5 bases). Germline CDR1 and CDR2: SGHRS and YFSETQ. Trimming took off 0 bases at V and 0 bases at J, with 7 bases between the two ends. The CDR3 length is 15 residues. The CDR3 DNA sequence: TGCGCCAGCAGCTTGGCCCGGGGCTCCTACAATGAGCAGTTCTTC. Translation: CASSLARGSYNEQFF.

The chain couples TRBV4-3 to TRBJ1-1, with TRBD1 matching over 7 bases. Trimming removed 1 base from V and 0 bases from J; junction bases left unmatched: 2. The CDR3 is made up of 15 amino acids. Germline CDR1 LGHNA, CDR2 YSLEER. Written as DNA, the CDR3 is TGCGCCAGCAGCCAAGGGACAGGCCTGAACACTGAAGCTTTCTTT. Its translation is CASSQGTGLNTEAFF.

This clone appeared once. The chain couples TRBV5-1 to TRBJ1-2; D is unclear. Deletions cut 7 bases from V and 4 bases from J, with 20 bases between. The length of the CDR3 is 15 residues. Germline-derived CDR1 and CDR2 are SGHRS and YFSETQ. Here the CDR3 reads CASRRTPKGGYGYTF. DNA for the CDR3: TGCGCCAGCCGCAGGACGCCTAAAGGCGGCTATGGCTACACCTTC. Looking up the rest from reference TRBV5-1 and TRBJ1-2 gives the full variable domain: KAGVTQTPRYLIKTRGQQVTLSCSPISGHRSVSWYQQTPGQGLQFLFEYFSETQRNKGNFPGRFSGRQFSNSRSEMNVSTLELGDSALYLCASRRTPKGGYGYTFGSGTRLTVV.

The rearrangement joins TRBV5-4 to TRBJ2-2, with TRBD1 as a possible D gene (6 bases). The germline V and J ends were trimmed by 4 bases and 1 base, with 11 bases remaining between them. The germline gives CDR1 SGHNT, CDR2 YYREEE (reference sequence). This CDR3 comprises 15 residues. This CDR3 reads CASSLVTGNTGELFF. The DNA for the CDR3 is TGTGCCAGCAGCCTGGTGACAGGGAACACCGGGGAGCTGTTTTTT.

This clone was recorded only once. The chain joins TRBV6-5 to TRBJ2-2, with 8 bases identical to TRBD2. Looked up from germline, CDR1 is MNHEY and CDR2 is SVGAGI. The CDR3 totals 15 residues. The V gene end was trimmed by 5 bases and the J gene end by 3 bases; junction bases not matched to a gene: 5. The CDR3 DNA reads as TGTGCCAGCAGTCCCAGGCGGGGGGACACCGGGGAGCTGTTTTTT. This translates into CASSPRRGDTGELFF.

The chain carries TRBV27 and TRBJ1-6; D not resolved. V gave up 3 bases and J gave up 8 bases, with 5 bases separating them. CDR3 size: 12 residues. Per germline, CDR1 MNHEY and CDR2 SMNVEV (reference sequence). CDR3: CASSFRDSPLHF. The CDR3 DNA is TGTGCCAGCAGTTTTCGGGATTCACCCCTCCACTTT.

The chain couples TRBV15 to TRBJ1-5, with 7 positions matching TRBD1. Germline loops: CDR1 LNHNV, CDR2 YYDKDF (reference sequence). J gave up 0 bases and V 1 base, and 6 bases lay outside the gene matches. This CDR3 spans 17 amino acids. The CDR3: CATSRGQGVASNQPQHF. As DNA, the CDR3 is TGTGCCACCAGCAGAGGACAGGGAGTAGCTAGCAATCAGCCCCAGCATTTT.

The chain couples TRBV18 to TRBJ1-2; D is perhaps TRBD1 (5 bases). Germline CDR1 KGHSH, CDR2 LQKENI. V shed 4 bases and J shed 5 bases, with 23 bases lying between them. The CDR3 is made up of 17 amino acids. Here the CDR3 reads CASSHPLWDGKGYGYTF. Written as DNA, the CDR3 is TGTGCCAGCTCACATCCTCTTTGGGACGGGAAAGGGTATGGCTACACCTTC.

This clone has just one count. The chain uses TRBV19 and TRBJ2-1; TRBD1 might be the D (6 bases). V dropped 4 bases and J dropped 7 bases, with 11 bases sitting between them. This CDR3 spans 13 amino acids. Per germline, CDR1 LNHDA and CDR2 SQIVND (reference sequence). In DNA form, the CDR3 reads TGTGCCAGTAGTACTCAAGGGGGAAATGAGCAGTTCTTC. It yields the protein CASSTQGGNEQFF.

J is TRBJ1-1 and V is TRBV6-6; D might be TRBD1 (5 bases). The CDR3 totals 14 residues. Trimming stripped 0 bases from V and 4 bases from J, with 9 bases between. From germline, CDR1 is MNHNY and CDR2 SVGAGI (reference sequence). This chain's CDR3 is CASSYSQGVTEAFF. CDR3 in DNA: TGTGCCAGCAGTTACTCGCAAGGGGTCACTGAAGCTTTCTTT.

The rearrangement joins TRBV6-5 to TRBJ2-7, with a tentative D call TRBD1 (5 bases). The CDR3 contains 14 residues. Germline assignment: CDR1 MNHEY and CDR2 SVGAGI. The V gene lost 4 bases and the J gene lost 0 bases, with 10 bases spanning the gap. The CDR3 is CASSSRGSSYEQYF. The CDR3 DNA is TGTGCCAGCAGTTCAAGGGGCAGCTCCTACGAGCAGTACTTC.

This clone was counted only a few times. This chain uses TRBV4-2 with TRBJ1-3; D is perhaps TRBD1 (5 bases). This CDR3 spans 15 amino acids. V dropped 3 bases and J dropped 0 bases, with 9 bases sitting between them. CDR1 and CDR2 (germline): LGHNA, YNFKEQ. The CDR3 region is CASSQGPTSGNTIYF. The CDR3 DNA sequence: TGTGCCAGCAGCCAGGGACCCACCTCTGGAAACACCATATATTTT.

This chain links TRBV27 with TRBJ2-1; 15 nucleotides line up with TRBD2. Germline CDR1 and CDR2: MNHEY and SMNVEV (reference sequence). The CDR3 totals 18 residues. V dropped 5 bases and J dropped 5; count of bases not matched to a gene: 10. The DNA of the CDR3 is TGTGCCAGCAGTGGACTAGCGGGGGGGGTAAGTAATGACAATGAGCAGTTCTTC. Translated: CASSGLAGGVSNDNEQFF.

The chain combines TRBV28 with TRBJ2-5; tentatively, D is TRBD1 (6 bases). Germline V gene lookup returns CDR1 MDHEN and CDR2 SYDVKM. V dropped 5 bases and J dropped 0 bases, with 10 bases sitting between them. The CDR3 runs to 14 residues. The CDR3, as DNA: TGTGCCAGCAGTAAGGGACAAAACCAAGAGACCCAGTACTTC. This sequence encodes CASSKGQNQETQYF.

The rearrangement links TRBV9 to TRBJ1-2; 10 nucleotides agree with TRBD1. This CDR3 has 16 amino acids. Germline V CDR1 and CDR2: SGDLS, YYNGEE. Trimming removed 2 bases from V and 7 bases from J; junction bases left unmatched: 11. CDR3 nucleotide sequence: TGTGCCAGCAGCGTTCATGGGACAGGGGTGGGAAGTGGCTACACCTTC. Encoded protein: CASSVHGTGVGSGYTF.

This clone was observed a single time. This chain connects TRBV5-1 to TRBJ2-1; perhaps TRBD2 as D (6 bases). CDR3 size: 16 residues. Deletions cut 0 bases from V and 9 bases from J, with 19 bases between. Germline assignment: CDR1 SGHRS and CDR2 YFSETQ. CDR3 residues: CASSLARGFLGGEQFF. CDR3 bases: TGCGCCAGCAGCTTGGCCCGGGGGTTTCTTGGGGGTGAGCAGTTCTTC. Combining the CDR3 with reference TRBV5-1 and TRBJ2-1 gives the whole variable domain KAGVTQTPRYLIKTRGQQVTLSCSPISGHRSVSWYQQTPGQGLQFLFEYFSETQRNKGNFPGRFSGRQFSNSRSEMNVSTLELGDSALYLCASSLARGFLGGEQFFGPGTRLTVL.

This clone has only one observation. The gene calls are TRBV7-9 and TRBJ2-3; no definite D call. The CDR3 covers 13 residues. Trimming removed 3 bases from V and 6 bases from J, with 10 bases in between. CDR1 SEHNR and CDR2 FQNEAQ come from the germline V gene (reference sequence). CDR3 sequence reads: CASSLRTRDTQYF. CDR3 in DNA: TGTGCCAGCAGCTTGAGGACCAGGGATACGCAGTATTTT. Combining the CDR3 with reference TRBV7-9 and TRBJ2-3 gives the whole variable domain DTGVSQNPRHKITKRGQNVTFRCDPISEHNRLYWYRQTLGQGPEFLTYFQNEAQLEKSRLLSDRFSAERPKGSFSTLEIQRTEQGDSAMYLCASSLRTRDTQYFGPGTRLTVL.

CDR3 sequence (DNA): TGTGCCACCAGCATCTCGAAACTGGACCCCCAGACCCAGTACTTC. It yields the protein CATSISKLDPQTQYF. The V call is TRBV15, the J call TRBJ2-5; D remains ambiguous. The germline V gene has CDR1 LNHNV and CDR2 YYDKDF (reference sequence). The CDR3 loop spans 15 amino acids. Between the trimmed V and J ends, which lost 4 bases and 6 bases, there was a span of 18 bases.

The CDR3 DNA is TGTGCCAGCCAAACATTGCTTTACAATGAGCAGTTCTTC. This codes for CASQTLLYNEQFF. The rearrangement joins TRBV27 to TRBJ2-1; D is undetermined. The CDR3 loop spans 13 amino acids. Germline V gives CDR1 MNHEY, CDR2 SMNVEV (reference sequence). Trimming stripped 8 bases from V and 4 bases from J, with 12 bases between.

CDR3 bases: TGTGCCAGCAGTGAGTTTGTACGTGCCAACTATGGCTACACCTTC. It codes for CASSEFVRANYGYTF. The chain uses TRBV2 and TRBJ1-2; D uncertain. The CDR3 loop spans 15 amino acids. V was clipped by 3 bases and J by 2 bases, with 13 bases between them. The germline V gene has CDR1 SNHLY and CDR2 FYNNEI.